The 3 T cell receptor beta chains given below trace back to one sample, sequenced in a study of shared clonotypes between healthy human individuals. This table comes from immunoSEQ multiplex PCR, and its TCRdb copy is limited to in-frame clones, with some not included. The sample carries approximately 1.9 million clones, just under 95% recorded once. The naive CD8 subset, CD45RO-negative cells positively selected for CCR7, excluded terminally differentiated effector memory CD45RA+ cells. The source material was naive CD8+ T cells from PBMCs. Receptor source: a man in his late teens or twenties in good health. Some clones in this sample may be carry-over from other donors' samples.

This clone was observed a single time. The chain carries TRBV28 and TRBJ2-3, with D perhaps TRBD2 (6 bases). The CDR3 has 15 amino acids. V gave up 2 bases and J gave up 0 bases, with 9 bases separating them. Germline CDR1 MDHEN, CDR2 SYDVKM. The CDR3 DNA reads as TGTGCCAGCAGTTTAGTCCGGGGGAGCACAGATACGCAGTATTTT. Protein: CASSLVRGSTDTQYF.

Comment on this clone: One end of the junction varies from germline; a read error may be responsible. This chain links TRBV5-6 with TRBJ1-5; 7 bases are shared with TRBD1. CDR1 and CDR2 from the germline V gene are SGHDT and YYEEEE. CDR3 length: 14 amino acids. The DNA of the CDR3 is TGTGCCGGCAGCTTGGGACAGCCAAATCAGCCCCAGCATTTT. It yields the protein CAGSLGQPNQPQHF.

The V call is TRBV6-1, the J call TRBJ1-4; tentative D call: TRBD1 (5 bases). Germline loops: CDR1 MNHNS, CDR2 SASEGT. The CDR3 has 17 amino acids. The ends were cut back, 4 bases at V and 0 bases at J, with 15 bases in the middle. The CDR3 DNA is TGTGCCAGCAGTGTTGTCAGGGTGACGGCAACTAATGAAAAACTGTTTTTT. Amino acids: CASSVVRVTATNEKLFF.